Reported below is one T cell receptor (beta chain). Its antigen is not known. This specimen belongs to a study of tissue T cells after allogeneic stem cell transplantation. Study results and caveats: Anatomically similar tissues had similar TCR repertoires within each patient.

Germline CDR1 SEHNR, CDR2 FQNEAQ (reference sequence). V shed 5 bases and J shed 2 bases, with 17 bases lying between them. CDR3 length equals 16 residues. Comparators were a few non-transplant cancer patients without known GI disease. Measured with immunoSEQ multiplex PCR; TCRdb has only the in-frame clones, and not every one. The sample lists more than 9,000 clones, 70% occurring once. The chain links TRBV7-9 to TRBJ2-3, with D possibly matching TRBD1 (5 bases). Sequencing used tissue from the right colon, obtained at autopsy. The source is a woman between 18 and 50 years old with breast cancer. The DNA for the CDR3 is TGTGCCAGCAGCCCCTGGGGCGGCGATTTCACAGATACGCAGTATTTT. It specifies CASSPWGGDFTDTQYF.